This record concerns one T cell receptor beta chain sequence. Adults between roughly 18 and 100 years of age took part from about 24 US areas. Exposed enrollees had met someone with a PCR-confirmed or clinician-diagnosed COVID-19 case at some point within the 2 weeks before study entry. This specimen belongs to a study of blood T cell repertoires in COVID-19. Looking at the study overall: Acute and convalescent COVID-19 specimens originated in the United States, Italy and Spain. Sources were T cells, B-cell-depleted T cells, or PBMCs; the material itself was cDNA or gDNA.

Using immunoSEQ multiplex PCR, the repertoire was profiled, and TCRdb retains in-frame clones only, with some absent. This table holds a few hundred thousand clones, 90% found once. Trimming took 3 bases from V and 3 from J, leaving 6 bases between them. CDR3 length: 12 residues. CDR1 and CDR2 (germline): LNHDA, SQIVND (reference sequence). Sequenced input: PBMCs or T cells enriched from blood (not recorded which). This TCR came from a man aged 25-45 years who had been exposed to COVID-19. The V gene is TRBV19, the J gene TRBJ2-7, with D possibly matching TRBD2 (6 bases). CDR3 bases: TGTGCCAGTAGTATGGGGGGCTACGAGCAGTACTTC. It codes for CASSMGGYEQYF.